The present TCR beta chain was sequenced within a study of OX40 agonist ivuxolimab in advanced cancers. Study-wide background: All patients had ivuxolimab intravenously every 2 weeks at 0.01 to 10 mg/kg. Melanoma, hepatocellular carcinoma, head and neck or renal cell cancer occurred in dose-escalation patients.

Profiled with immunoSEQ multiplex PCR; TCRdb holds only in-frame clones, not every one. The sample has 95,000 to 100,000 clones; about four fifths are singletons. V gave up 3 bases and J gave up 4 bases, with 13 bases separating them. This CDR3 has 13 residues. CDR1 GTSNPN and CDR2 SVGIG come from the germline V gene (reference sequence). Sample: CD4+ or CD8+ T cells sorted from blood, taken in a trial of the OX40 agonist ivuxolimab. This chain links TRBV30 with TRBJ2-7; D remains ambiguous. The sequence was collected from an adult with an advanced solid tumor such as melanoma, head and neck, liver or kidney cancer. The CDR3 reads CAWSPLQKYEQYF. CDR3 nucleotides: TGTGCCTGGAGCCCCCTACAGAAGTACGAGCAGTACTTC.